This is a list of T cell receptor beta chains from one sample in a study of breast tumors, draining lymph nodes, adjacent tissues. TCRdb reprocessed the multiplex PCR reads via MiXCR and lists one record per CDR3 protein. Of some 230,000 distinct CDR3 sequences listed, about 34% were seen once; the top ten hold approximately 3.6%. Sequencing was carried out using axillary lymph node tissue. These receptor sequences come from a female donor with breast cancer. Some clones in this sample may be carry-over from other donors' samples. The CDR3 runs from the conserved cysteine through the conserved F or W. The D gene is left open where the match is weak. For some rows the clone size is stated as once, few or many, or as a class when expanded; others skip it.

V gene	clone size	J gene	D gene	CDR3 protein	CDR3 DNA
TRBV2	.	TRBJ2-5	.	CVLPARGKGETQYF	TGTGTGCTACCCGCACGGGGGAAGGGAGAGACCCAGTACTTC
TRBV12-3/TRBV12-4	many	TRBJ2-7	TRBD2	CASSLALAGVYEQYF	TGTGCCAGCAGTTTAGCCCTAGCGGGAGTCTACGAGCAGTACTTC
TRBV19	.	TRBJ2-3	TRBD2	CASSFGTSGSVRDTQYF	TGTGCCAGTAGTTTCGGGACTAGCGGGAGTGTTAGAGATACGCAGTATTTT
TRBV20-1	many	TRBJ2-3	.	CSARRGLADTQYF	TGCAGTGCTAGGAGGGGTTTGGCAGATACGCAGTATTTT
TRBV5-1	many	TRBJ2-7	.	CASSFPSPYEQYF	TGCGCCAGCAGCTTCCCCAGCCCCTACGAGCAGTACTTC
TRBV5-1	.	TRBJ2-5	TRBD2	CASSIVAGSRVAQYF	TGCGCCAGCAGCATTGTAGCGGGGTCAAGGGTGGCCCAGTACTTC
TRBV5-4	.	TRBJ2-1	TRBD2	CATRPAGRYNEQFF	TGTGCCACTAGACCAGCGGGGCGGTACAATGAGCAGTTCTTC
TRBV24-1	many	TRBJ2-3	.	CATSDLKTSLATQYF	TGTGCCACCAGTGATTTGAAGACTTCCCTAGCTACGCAGTATTTT
TRBV5-5	few	TRBJ1-4	.	CASSSPGEPGYEKLFF	TGTGCCAGCAGCTCCCCCGGTGAACCCGGATATGAAAAACTGTTTTTT
TRBV7-9	many	TRBJ2-3	TRBD2	CASSLDSGGATDTQYF	TGTGCCAGCAGCTTAGATAGCGGGGGAGCCACAGATACGCAGTATTTT
TRBV25-1	.	TRBJ2-3	TRBD2	CASTSTSGASDTQYF	TGTGCCAGCACCTCGACTAGCGGGGCATCAGATACGCAGTATTTT
TRBV14	many	TRBJ2-7	TRBD1	CASSQLLGQGAHEQYF	TGTGCCAGCAGCCAACTACTGGGACAGGGGGCGCACGAGCAGTACTTC
TRBV15	.	TRBJ2-7	.	CATSSQAYEQYF	TGTGCCACCAGCAGCCAGGCTTACGAGCAGTACTTC